One and the same sample provided the 27 T cell receptor beta chains below, sequenced in a study of CD8+ T cells in alopecia areata (dated by TCRdb to 2017 to 2018). The library was obtained by the immunoSEQ multiplex PCR assay. RNA was extracted from all samples and reverse transcribed into cDNA, which served as template for TCR sequencing. This is the immuneACCESS table as TCRdb keeps it, with only in-frame sequences that have V and J called. A part of the clones is gone; compared with another copy, unresolved V genes explain less than half, and the rest is unexplained. The sample yields some 120,000 clones; approximately 47% were counted once. The top ten clones comprise about 10% of the sample. The sequenced material came from NKG2D-low CD8+ T cells sorted from blood. In the paper's terms, the cell subset or site label means: sorted CD8+ NKG2D-low blood T cells. These receptors came from a human donor with alopecia areata.

The chain recombines TRBV11-3 with TRBJ2-3, with D unclear. Germline V gene lookup returns CDR1 SGHNT and CDR2 YENEEA. The CDR3 has 12 amino acids. V gave up 5 bases and J gave up 6 bases, with 9 bases separating them. In DNA form, the CDR3 reads TGTGCCAGCAGCCTCCCTAGGGATACGCAGTATTTT. It is translated as CASSLPRDTQYF.

This clone was found once. The CDR3 DNA reads as TGTGCCAGCGGGAGGAACACCGGGGAGCTGTTTTTT. As protein: CASGRNTGELFF. This chain uses TRBV7-6 with TRBJ2-2, with a weak D call TRBD2 (5 bases). The CDR3 contains 12 residues. CDR1 SGHVS and CDR2 FNYEAQ come from the germline V gene. V shed 8 bases and J shed 1 base, with 5 bases lying between them. Full variable domain (remainder filled in from reference TRBV7-6 and TRBJ2-2): GAGVSQSPRYKVTKRGQDVALRCDPISGHVSLYWYRQALGQGPEFLTYFNYEAQQDKSGLPNDRFSAERPEGSISTLTIQRTEQRDSAMYRCASGRNTGELFFGEGSRLTVL.

This chain connects TRBV29-1 to TRBJ2-2; D is uncertain. Germline V gene data show CDR1 as SQVTM and CDR2 as ANQGSEA. This CDR3 comprises 15 residues. V lost 4 bases, J lost 0 bases, and 12 bases lay in between. CDR3 amino acids: CSVVPTTPNTGELFF. CDR3 bases: TGCAGCGTTGTCCCGACCACACCGAACACCGGGGAGCTGTTTTTT.

The chain links TRBV9 to TRBJ2-2, with D tentatively TRBD2 (5 bases). Trimming stripped 0 bases from V and 2 bases from J, with 5 bases between. Germline loops: CDR1 SGDLS, CDR2 YYNGEE. This CDR3 is 14 amino acids long. CDR3 nucleotide sequence: TGTGCCAGCAGCGTAGCGGGAAACACCGGGGAGCTGTTTTTT. This sequence encodes CASSVAGNTGELFF. Complete variable domain (other parts from reference TRBV9 and TRBJ2-2): DSGVTQTPKHLITATGQRVTLRCSPRSGDLSVYWYQQSLDQGLQFLIQYYNGEERAKGNILERFSAQQFPDLHSELNLSSLELGDSALYFCASSVAGNTGELFFGEGSRLTVL.

The chain couples TRBV5-1 to TRBJ1-2, with 7 positions matching TRBD1. Germline-derived CDR1 and CDR2 are SGHRS and YFSETQ. V lost 2 bases and J lost 8; bases outside the gene matches: 12. The CDR3 loop spans 15 amino acids. CDR3 sequence reads: CASSFETNRGRGYTF. The CDR3 coding sequence is TGCGCCAGCAGCTTCGAAACTAACAGGGGCAGAGGCTACACCTTC.

CDR3 in DNA: TGCAGCGTTGAGGACAACTCCTACAATGAGCAGTTCTTC. Its protein product is CSVEDNSYNEQFF. This sequence joins TRBV29-1 and TRBJ2-1, with D perhaps TRBD1 (5 bases). With 3 bases removed from V and 0 bases from J, the gap between germline ends came to 6 bases. From germline, CDR1 is SQVTM and CDR2 ANQGSEA. This CDR3 has 13 amino acids.

In its sample, this clone was seen a few times. CDR3 DNA: TGCGCCAGCAGTCGGGGCGCGAAAGAGACCCAGTACTTC. As protein: CASSRGAKETQYF. V is TRBV23-1 and J is TRBJ2-5; the D gene is possibly TRBD1 (5 bases). TRBV23-1 is an ORF for which the function is uncertain. The CDR3 is 13 amino acids. V was clipped by 4 bases and J by 3 bases, with 9 bases between them.

The chain uses TRBV2 and TRBJ2-7; 7 bases match TRBD1. Germline CDR1 reads SNHLY; CDR2 reads FYNNEI. The junction had 0 bases not matched to a gene; V was cut back by 2 bases and J by 5 bases. The CDR3 covers 12 residues. In DNA form, the CDR3 reads TGTGCCAGCAGTGAAACAGGGGACGAGCAGTACTTC. Protein: CASSETGDEQYF.

V is TRBV9 and J is TRBJ2-3; no clear D gene. V lost 3 bases and J 1 base, leaving 3 bases between the germline ends. CDR1 and CDR2 from the germline V gene are SGDLS and YYNGEE. This CDR3 region has 12 residues. CDR3 DNA sequence: TGTGCCAGCAGCGCCGGCACAGATACGCAGTATTTT. Translation gives CASSAGTDTQYF.

The table lists this clone with a few counts. The chain employs TRBV29-1 and TRBJ2-5; D uncertain. V shed 4 bases and J shed 5 bases, with 11 bases lying between them. CDR1 and CDR2 (germline): SQVTM, ANQGSEA. This CDR3 contains 12 residues. CDR3 region: CSVASFGETQYF. CDR3 sequence (DNA): TGCAGCGTTGCGAGCTTTGGGGAGACCCAGTACTTC.

This clone was seen only a few times. The genes are TRBV5-1 and TRBJ2-7; 7 bases are a match to TRBD1. The CDR3 covers 13 residues. With 4 bases clipped from V and 3 bases from J, the junction kept 4 bases outside the gene matches. Germline lookup yields CDR1 SGHRS and CDR2 YFSETQ. CDR3 DNA sequence: TGCGCCAGCAGCCACGGGACAGACTACGAGCAGTACTTC. This gives the protein CASSHGTDYEQYF.

This clone was seen a few times. The chain is built from TRBV29-1 and TRBJ2-2; D is possibly TRBD1 (6 bases). Germline CDR1 reads SQVTM; CDR2 reads ANQGSEA. The CDR3 sequence is 13 residues long. Trimming removed 5 bases at V and 0 bases at J, with 7 bases between. CDR3 region: CSVTGPNTGELFF. CDR3 coding DNA: TGCAGCGTTACAGGGCCGAACACCGGGGAGCTGTTTTTT.

This clone was picked up a small number of times. This chain links TRBV29-1 with TRBJ1-1; D might be TRBD1 (5 bases). The CDR3 contains 13 residues. Looked up from germline, CDR1 is SQVTM and CDR2 is ANQGSEA. CDR3 sequence (DNA): TGCAGTTACCGGGGCGACATGAACACTGAAGCTTTCTTT. Amino acids: CSYRGDMNTEAFF.

In this sample, this clone turned up a few times. V is TRBV28 and J is TRBJ2-5; the match to TRBD1 covers 9 bases. J lost 5 bases, V lost 5 bases, and 12 bases had no gene match. The CDR3 is 16 amino acids. Germline lookup yields CDR1 MDHEN and CDR2 SYDVKM. CDR3 residues: CASSLQGAGGMETQYF. CDR3 DNA: TGTGCCAGCAGTCTACAGGGGGCAGGGGGAATGGAGACCCAGTACTTC.

This clone is a singleton in its sample. This rearrangement joins TRBV27 to TRBJ2-7, with 7 bases fitting TRBD2. The CDR3 runs 15 residues. Germline-derived CDR1 and CDR2 are MNHEY and SMNVEV (reference sequence). The trim removed 6 bases at V and 0 bases at J, leaving 8 bases unmatched. CDR3 DNA sequence: TGTGCCAGCAGCATTACCGGCGGGAGCTCCTACGAGCAGTACTTC. Translating it yields CASSITGGSSYEQYF.

This clone was observed a few times. This sequence joins TRBV29-1 and TRBJ2-7, with D perhaps TRBD2 (5 bases). Germline assignment: CDR1 SQVTM and CDR2 ANQGSEA. Between the trimmed V and J ends, which lost 2 bases and 2 bases, there was a span of 16 bases. The CDR3 is 15 amino acids. Here the CDR3 DNA reads TGCAGCGTTGAACTAACCGGGGAATTACCCTACGAGCAGTACTTC. Translation: CSVELTGELPYEQYF.

This chain connects TRBV27 to TRBJ2-7, with a tentative D call TRBD2 (5 bases). This CDR3 comprises 14 residues. Germline V CDR1 and CDR2: MNHEY, SMNVEV (reference sequence). V was trimmed by 2 bases and J by 3 bases, leaving 11 bases between them. The CDR3 DNA is TGTGCCAGCAGTTTAGAGGCTAGCCTCTACGAGCAGTACTTC. Protein: CASSLEASLYEQYF.

This chain joins TRBV6-6 and TRBJ1-5; TRBD1 is a possible D gene (5 bases). The V end lost 0 bases, the J end lost 7 bases, and 10 bases lay between the germline ends. CDR3 length: 14 amino acids. CDR1 and CDR2 from the germline V gene are MNHNY and SVGAGI (reference sequence). The CDR3 here is CASSYSWEGQPQHF. As DNA, the CDR3 is TGTGCCAGCAGTTACTCGTGGGAGGGGCAGCCCCAGCATTTT.

This chain joins TRBV28 and TRBJ2-5, with 11 nucleotides matching TRBD2. Germline V gene sequence: CDR1 MDHEN, CDR2 SYDVKM. Trimming cost V 4 bases and J 3 bases; bases outside gene matches: 4. The CDR3 totals 15 residues. The CDR3 region has the DNA TGTGCCAGCAGTTACACACTAGCGGGGGAAGAGACCCAGTACTTC. Protein: CASSYTLAGEETQYF.

The gene calls are TRBV29-1 and TRBJ2-7; TRBD1 matches at 10 bases. The CDR3 runs 17 residues. Unmatched junction bases numbered 16, after V lost 3 bases and J lost 5 bases. Germline V gene lookup returns CDR1 SQVTM and CDR2 ANQGSEA. In DNA form, the CDR3 reads TGCAGCGTTGACGGGACAGGGGTAGGCGGGAGAGGCGACGAGCAGTACTTC. Translation: CSVDGTGVGGRGDEQYF.

J is TRBJ2-3 and V is TRBV29-1; no firm D call. The V and J ends lost 5 bases and 2 bases respectively, with 20 bases between them. This CDR3 has 16 residues. Germline assignment: CDR1 SQVTM and CDR2 ANQGSEA. CDR3 sequence: CSVLATANLLTDTQYF. CDR3 in DNA: TGCAGCGTTCTTGCAACAGCTAATCTTCTCACAGATACGCAGTATTTT.

The V gene is TRBV5-1, the J gene TRBJ2-3; D call uncertain. The CDR3 has 17 residues. CDR1 is SGHRS, CDR2 YFSETQ, per germline. V was clipped by 0 bases and J by 0 bases, with 14 bases between them. The CDR3, as DNA: TGCGCCAGCAGCTTGGACACAAGCTCAACTAGCACAGATACGCAGTATTTT. Encoded protein: CASSLDTSSTSTDTQYF.

This clone appeared a few times. The chain recombines TRBV29-1 with TRBJ2-5, with D perhaps assigned TRBD1 or TRBD2 (5 bases each). Deletions cut 2 bases from V and 4 bases from J, with 14 bases between. Per germline, CDR1 SQVTM and CDR2 ANQGSEA. The CDR3 has 14 amino acids. The CDR3 DNA sequence: TGCAGCGTTGAATCCGGGGTCGGGGCAGAGACCCAGTACTTC. Translating it yields CSVESGVGAETQYF.

This clone has just a few counts. This CDR3 reads CASSYEVGISGDTEAFF. The CDR3 bases are TGTGCCAGCAGCTACGAAGTGGGTATATCAGGCGACACTGAAGCTTTCTTT. V gene TRBV6-4 combines with J gene TRBJ1-1; no clear D gene. Trimming removed 6 bases from V and 3 bases from J, with 23 bases in between. CDR3 length: 17 residues. CDR1 MRHNA and CDR2 SNTAGT come from the germline V gene.

This chain connects TRBV27 to TRBJ2-3; tentative D call: TRBD1 (5 bases). The CDR3 consists of 14 residues. The V gene's germline CDR1 is MNHEY and CDR2 SMNVEV (reference sequence). The ends were cut back, 6 bases at V and 2 bases at J, with 12 bases in the middle. The CDR3 protein is CASSKGFSTDTQYF. CDR3 sequence (DNA): TGTGCCAGCAGCAAGGGGTTCTCCACAGATACGCAGTATTTT.

The chain has TRBV23-1 and TRBJ2-1; no reliable D call. TRBV23-1 is an ORF, with its function uncertain. The CDR3 loop spans 12 amino acids. V dropped 4 bases and J dropped 9 bases, with 10 bases sitting between them. The CDR3 loop is CASSPPGGEQFF. For the CDR3, the DNA is TGCGCCAGCAGTCCCCCGGGTGGTGAGCAGTTCTTC.

The chain links TRBV29-1 to TRBJ1-2; no clear D. Germline CDR1 SQVTM, CDR2 ANQGSEA. The ends were cut back, 1 base at V and 5 bases at J, with 17 bases in the middle. The CDR3 length is 15 residues. CDR3 nucleotides: TGCAGCGTTGAAGCCTCAACGGGAGATTCGTATGGCTACACCTTC. This codes for CSVEASTGDSYGYTF.